This TCR beta chain was captured by sequencing in a study of early T cells in non-severe SARS-CoV-2 infection. Germline CDR1 is WSHSY and CDR2 is SAAADI. This CDR3 comprises 14 residues. J gave up 2 bases and V 7 bases, and 4 bases lay outside the gene matches. The TCR library protocol was used to attach unique molecular identifiers. These identifiers were attached to individual cDNA molecules. TCRdb processed the 5' RACE reads anew with MiXCR; each CDR3 protein has one entry. The sample comprises under 85,000 distinct CDR3 sequences, more than 10% of which are singletons, and roughly a sixth rests with the top ten.

V is TRBV10-2 and J is TRBJ2-2, with TRBD2 matching over 7 bases. The receptor was isolated from an adult who was a healthcare worker with PCR-confirmed SARS-CoV-2 infection or an uninfected control (not recorded which). The donor label of this sample is uncertain. Specimen: whole blood, collected at baseline. The CDR3 DNA reads as TGCGCCAGCAAGGCTAGCGGCAACACCGGGGAGCTGTTTTTT. Protein product: CASKASGNTGELFF.